The 17 T cell receptor beta chains reported below all come from one sample, sequenced in a study of identical twins. One entry per CDR3 protein, called by TCRdb with MiXCR from the 5' RACE reads. This table has a few hundred thousand distinct CDR3 sequences, 8.5% to 9.5% appearing once. The same data also contributed to another study, on yellow fever vaccine responses in identical twins.

What was sequenced was CD8+ T cells sorted from blood. The receptors originated from a woman in her late teens or twenties in good health.

This rearrangement joins TRBV10-1 to TRBJ1-1, with unresolved D. Looked up from germline, CDR1 is WNHNN and CDR2 is SYGVQD (reference sequence). Trimming took 8 bases from V and 6 from J, leaving 7 bases between them. This CDR3 has 10 amino acids. This chain's CDR3 is CASQTAEAFF. CDR3 coding DNA: TGCGCCAGCCAAACGGCTGAAGCTTTCTTT.

This clonotype was detected only a few times. The chain has TRBV28 and TRBJ2-3; a weak D match, TRBD2 (6 bases). With 8 bases removed from V and 4 bases from J, the gap between germline ends came to 13 bases. The CDR3 spans 13 residues. Germline lookup yields CDR1 MDHEN and CDR2 SYDVKM. CDR3: CASWKAGADTQYF. In nucleotides, the CDR3 is TGTGCCAGCTGGAAAGCGGGCGCAGATACGCAGTATTTT.

This clonotype has a count of ten or more. This sequence joins TRBV10-3 and TRBJ2-7; D might be TRBD1 (6 bases). This CDR3 is 12 amino acids long. The ends were cut back, 6 bases at V and 10 bases at J, with 16 bases in the middle. Germline V gene lookup returns CDR1 ENHRY and CDR2 SYGVKD. The CDR3 DNA is TGTGCCATCAGGGCCCTACAGGGATATCAGTACTTC. This translates into CAIRALQGYQYF.

This rearrangement joins TRBV20-1 to TRBJ2-1; D ambiguous. In germline, CDR1 is DFQATT, CDR2 SNEGSKA (reference sequence). V was clipped by 2 bases and J by 1 base, with 12 bases between them. This CDR3 has 15 amino acids. CDR3 protein: CSARTRTESYNEQFF. The CDR3 DNA reads as TGCAGTGCTAGAACCCGGACGGAATCCTACAATGAGCAGTTCTTC.

This clonotype appeared many times. This chain connects TRBV28 to TRBJ2-7; 7 bases fit TRBD1. The CDR3 sequence is 14 residues long. Germline CDR1 MDHEN, CDR2 SYDVKM. Germline trimming cut 5 bases from V and 5 bases from J; bases unmatched to any gene: 9. The CDR3 loop reads CASSPMTGIHEQYF. The CDR3, as DNA: TGTGCCAGCAGTCCAATGACAGGGATCCACGAGCAGTACTTC.

The V gene is TRBV6-1, the J gene TRBJ2-7, with 10 bases fitting TRBD1. Germline values: CDR1 MNHNS, CDR2 SASEGT. The CDR3 extends over 15 amino acids. The junction had 10 bases not matched to a gene; V was cut back by 6 bases and J by 5 bases. The CDR3 here is CASRVATGGNHEQYF. The CDR3 DNA sequence: TGTGCCAGCAGGGTGGCGACAGGGGGCAACCACGAGCAGTACTTC.

This clonotype was recorded at least ten times. V is TRBV29-1 and J is TRBJ1-4, with TRBD1 as a possible D gene (5 bases). V gave up 4 bases and J gave up 5 bases, with 8 bases separating them. Germline V lookup: CDR1 SQVTM, CDR2 ANQGSEA. There are 12 residues in the CDR3. CDR3 residues: CSVVGVNEKLFF. CDR3 nucleotide sequence: TGCAGCGTTGTAGGGGTGAATGAAAAACTGTTTTTT.

The chain couples TRBV7-2 to TRBJ2-3; the D is unclear. Looked up from germline, CDR1 is SGHTA and CDR2 is FQGNSA. The V gene lost 2 bases and the J gene lost 2 bases, with 14 bases spanning the gap. The CDR3 extends over 16 amino acids. The CDR3 loop is CASSLILWGNTDTQYF. The CDR3 region has the DNA TGTGCCAGCAGCTTAATCCTATGGGGAAACACAGATACGCAGTATTTT.

The chain has TRBV27 and TRBJ2-7, with D perhaps TRBD1 or TRBD2 (5 bases each). V was pared by 6 bases and J by 2 bases, with 8 bases between. Germline V gene data show CDR1 as MNHEY and CDR2 as SMNVEV (reference sequence). The CDR3 sequence is 12 residues long. CDR3 amino acids: CASSRGPYEQYF. As DNA, the CDR3 is TGTGCCAGCAGCCGGGGCCCCTACGAGCAGTACTTC.

This chain links TRBV2 with TRBJ2-2, with 12 bases aligning to TRBD2. The CDR3 sequence is 16 residues long. V shed 10 bases and J 5 bases; nucleotides not matched to a gene: 11. Per germline, CDR1 SNHLY and CDR2 FYNNEI. Here the CDR3 reads CAMRLAGAPGTGELFF. For the CDR3, the DNA is TGTGCCATGAGACTAGCGGGGGCTCCGGGAACCGGGGAGCTGTTTTTT.

This clonotype was seen many times. V gene TRBV7-2 combines with J gene TRBJ2-2; 9 positions match TRBD1. Germline CDR1 reads SGHTA; CDR2 reads FQGNSA. The CDR3 extends over 16 amino acids. V lost 5 bases and J lost 3; bases outside the gene matches: 7. The CDR3 bases are TGTGCCAGCAGCACCCGTAGGACAGGGGACACCGGGGAGCTGTTTTTT. Its protein product is CASSTRRTGDTGELFF.

This clonotype has a count of ten or more. The chain couples TRBV11-2 to TRBJ2-5, with D unclear. This CDR3 has 14 amino acids. Deletions cut 8 bases from V and 0 bases from J, with 13 bases between. Germline V gene sequence: CDR1 SGHAT, CDR2 FQNNGV. The CDR3 is CASGKGAYQETQYF. CDR3 bases: TGTGCCAGCGGGAAAGGCGCCTACCAAGAGACCCAGTACTTC.

Ten or more counts support this clonotype. The chain carries TRBV13 and TRBJ2-7; D might be TRBD1 (6 bases). Germline V gives CDR1 PRHDT, CDR2 FYEKMQ (reference sequence). The CDR3 is made up of 16 amino acids. Between the trimmed V and J ends, which lost 0 bases and 1 base, there was a span of 13 bases. This chain's CDR3 is CASSLGGGADSYEQYF. CDR3 nucleotides: TGTGCCAGCAGCTTAGGTGGGGGCGCTGATTCCTACGAGCAGTACTTC.

This clonotype was observed at least ten times. V and J are TRBV7-9 and TRBJ2-6; D not resolved. The CDR3 is 15 residues long. Deletions cut 5 bases from V and 0 bases from J, with 8 bases between. The germline V gene encodes CDR1 SEHNR and CDR2 FQNEAQ (reference sequence). CDR3 in amino acids: CASSPQISGANVLTF. The CDR3 DNA sequence: TGTGCCAGCAGCCCTCAAATCTCTGGGGCCAACGTCCTGACTTTC.

This clonotype was detected many times. The chain is built from TRBV3-1 and TRBJ2-5; D gene unclear. The V and J ends lost 4 bases and 1 base respectively, with 28 bases between them. The CDR3 is made up of 20 amino acids. Per the germline V gene, CDR1 is LGHDT and CDR2 is YNNKEL (reference sequence). In nucleotides, the CDR3 is TGTGCCAGCAGCCCAATGGCGACCGAGCATTATGATTTAGCCCAAGAGACCCAGTACTTC. Translation gives CASSPMATEHYDLAQETQYF.

This clonotype was picked up many times. The chain recombines TRBV20-1 with TRBJ2-5; no firm D call. Trimming left V 2 bases short and J 4 bases short, with 14 bases between. The CDR3 has 14 residues. Germline V gene lookup returns CDR1 DFQATT and CDR2 SNEGSKA (reference sequence). The CDR3 spells CSARIGGITETQYF. The CDR3 coding sequence is TGCAGTGCTAGAATTGGCGGAATTACAGAGACCCAGTACTTC.

This clonotype has a count of ten or more. The CDR3 is CASSRAYDEQFF. The CDR3, as DNA: TGTGCCAGCAGCCGAGCTTACGATGAGCAGTTCTTC. The chain couples TRBV14 to TRBJ2-1; D call uncertain. The V gene's germline CDR1 is SGHDN and CDR2 FVKESK. CDR3 size: 12 residues. V was cut by 4 bases and J by 8 bases, with 9 bases left in between.